A selection of T cell receptor beta chains follows, all from one sample in a study of OX40 agonist ivuxolimab in advanced cancers. Clones were read by immunoSEQ multiplex PCR, and TCRdb kept only the in-frame ones, dropping some. The sample lists more than 60,000 clones; 65% to 85% were seen once. Sequencing used CD4+ or CD8+ T cells sorted from blood, obtained in a trial of the OX40 agonist ivuxolimab. The receptors stem from an adult with an advanced solid tumor such as melanoma, head and neck, liver or kidney cancer. The CDR3 runs from the conserved cysteine through the conserved F or W. The D gene is left open where the match is weak. Size is stated for part of the rows, as once, few or many counts, or as a class when the clone is expanded.

clone_size j_call d_call cdr3_length v_call cdr3_nt cdr3_aa
- TRBJ1-2 - 12 TRBV28 TGTGCCAGCAGTTCTTTGATGGATGGCTACACCTTC CASSSLMDGYTF
- TRBJ1-5 - 13 TRBV21-1 TGTGCCAGCAGCGTTACCCTAGGCCCACCCCAGCATTTT CASSVTLGPPQHF
- TRBJ2-1 TRBD2 16 TRBV5-1 TGCGCCAGCAGCCGACAACTAGCGGGGGGGCCTAATGAGCAGTTCTTC CASSRQLAGGPNEQFF
- TRBJ2-3 - 14 TRBV28 TGTGCCAGCGCTAAATTTGGGGGGACAGATACGCAGTATTTT CASAKFGGTDTQYF
- TRBJ2-3 - 11 TRBV20-1 TGCAGTATGCAGAGGACAGATACGCAGTATTTT CSMQRTDTQYF
- TRBJ2-1 - 14 TRBV7-2 TGTGCCAGCAGCCCTCTCCAGGGCTACAATGAGCAGTTCTTC CASSPLQGYNEQFF
- TRBJ1-3 - 17 TRBV9 TGTGCCAGCAGCGTCTCGGACGGGAGTCCCTCTGGAAACACCATATATTTT CASSVSDGSPSGNTIYF
- TRBJ1-5 - 13 TRBV9 TGTGCCAGCAGCGTAAGGAGCAATCAGCCCCAGCATTTT CASSVRSNQPQHF
- TRBJ1-2 - 13 TRBV4-3 TGCGCCAGCAGCCAAGATGGGATTTCCGGCTACACCTTC CASSQDGISGYTF
once TRBJ1-1 - 14 TRBV7-8 TGTGCCAGCAGCTTAATCGATGGTGACACTGAAGCTTTCTTT CASSLIDGDTEAFF
- TRBJ2-3 - 15 TRBV19 TGTGCCAGTAGTATTGGCAGGGCGGGCACAGATACGCAGTATTTT CASSIGRAGTDTQYF
- TRBJ2-7 TRBD1 16 TRBV28 TGTGCCAGCAGTTTTCGGCGGGACAGGGGCTCCTACGAGCAGTACTTC CASSFRRDRGSYEQYF
- TRBJ1-1 - 15 TRBV5-1 TGCGCCAGCAGCTTGGGACAGAACTTGAACACTGAAGCTTTCTTT CASSLGQNLNTEAFF
- TRBJ1-2 - 13 TRBV27 TGTGCCAGCAGTTTTAACCCCTTAGCCGGCTACACCTTC CASSFNPLAGYTF
- TRBJ2-1 - 17 TRBV5-4 TGTGCCAGCAGCCCGGCGGGCGGGGCCAAAGCCTACAATGAGCAGTTCTTC CASSPAGGAKAYNEQFF
few TRBJ2-3 - 11 TRBV10-3 TGTGCCATCAGTCTCGCTGATACGCAGTATTTT CAISLADTQYF
- TRBJ1-2 - 15 TRBV19 TGTGCCAGTAGTATCACCGACGGCTCGGTTGCAGGCTACACCTTC CASSITDGSVAGYTF
- TRBJ1-1 - 14 TRBV10-3 TGTGCCATCAGCCCACAGGGTATGAACACTGAAGCTTTCTTT CAISPQGMNTEAFF
once TRBJ1-2 TRBD1 17 TRBV5-8 TGTGCCAGCACCCTAGGCGGACAGGCCAGTGGGAACTATGGCTACACCTTC CASTLGGQASGNYGYTF
- TRBJ1-5 - 15 TRBV7-2 TGTGCCAGCAGCCTCTCCTGGGTGAACAATCAGCCCCAGCATTTT CASSLSWVNNQPQHF
few TRBJ2-7 - 16 TRBV10-1 TGCGCCAGCAGGACCCCGGTGGTCGACCATACTTACGAGCAGTACTTC CASRTPVVDHTYEQYF
- TRBJ2-7 TRBD1 13 TRBV7-3 TGTGCCAGCAGCCGGGACAGGCAGTTCGAGCAGTACTTC CASSRDRQFEQYF
- TRBJ2-6 - 14 TRBV15 TGTGCCACCAGCCTGACGAGCGGACAGTCTGGGACGACTTTC CATSLTSGQSGTTF
- TRBJ2-7 TRBD1 13 TRBV5-1 TGCGCCAGCAGCGAGGACAGGGTCGGCGAGCAGTACTTC CASSEDRVGEQYF
- TRBJ1-6 - 14 TRBV2 TGTGCCAGCAGCGCGGACAGTGGGCGCTCACCCCTCCACTTT CASSADSGRSPLHF
- TRBJ1-2 - 14 TRBV27 TGTGCCAGCAGTTCATACAGAGGAGACTATGGCTACACCTTC CASSSYRGDYGYTF
once TRBJ2-3 - 17 TRBV7-2 TGTGCCAGCAGTGAATCTTCGTGTGTCTGCGTCGACAGATACGCAGTATTT CASSESSCVCVDRYAVF
- TRBJ1-2 - 12 TRBV29-1 TGCAGCGCAGGGGACAACAACTATGGCTACACCTTC CSAGDNNYGYTF
- TRBJ2-7 TRBD1 14 TRBV2 TGTGCCAGCAGGAAGGGGACAGGGGGCGACGAGCAGTACTTC CASRKGTGGDEQYF
- TRBJ2-3 TRBD2 17 TRBV7-2 TGTGCCAGCAGCGTATCTTCCTTTAGCGGGGGGCGGGATACGCAGTATTTT CASSVSSFSGGRDTQYF
- TRBJ2-3 - 14 TRBV29-1 TGCAGCGTTGAATCCGGGGTGAGGGCAGATACGCAGTATTTT CSVESGVRADTQYF
- TRBJ1-4 TRBD1 14 TRBV27 TGTGCCAGCAAGAGGGGGACAGGGAATGAAAAACTGTTTTTT CASKRGTGNEKLFF
- TRBJ1-2 TRBD1 14 TRBV5-4 TGTGCCAGCAGCAACCAGGGACAGAACTATGGCTACACCTTC CASSNQGQNYGYTF
- TRBJ2-1 - 13 TRBV7-2 TGTGCCAGCAGCTTAGGGGGATGGTATGAGCAGTTCTTC CASSLGGWYEQFF
- TRBJ2-1 - 15 TRBV28 TGTGCCAGCAGCAAAGCCGGGGCTAGGGACAATGAGCAGTTCTTC CASSKAGARDNEQFF
- TRBJ2-2 TRBD1 17 TRBV4-2 TGTGCCAGCAGCCAGGCACCGGGACAGGGGAACACCGGGGAGCTGTTTTTT CASSQAPGQGNTGELFF
- TRBJ2-3 - 12 TRBV28 TGTGCCAGCAGTTTGGCGCGCGGCCCCGCGTATTTT CASSLARGPAYF
- TRBJ1-1 - 13 TRBV7-8 TGTGCCAGCAGCTTAGCTGATAGAACTGAAGCTTTCTTT CASSLADRTEAFF
- TRBJ2-7 - 13 TRBV7-3 TGTGCCAGCAGCTCCGGACGGGAGAGCGAGCAGTACTTC CASSSGRESEQYF
- TRBJ2-3 - 15 TRBV9 TGTGCCAGCAGCGGTAGGCGGGGTCCCACAGATACGCAGTATTTT CASSGRRGPTDTQYF
- TRBJ1-1 - 14 TRBV5-4 TGTGCCAGCAGCGGAGACATTATGAACACTGAAGCTTTCTTT CASSGDIMNTEAFF
- TRBJ2-5 TRBD2 19 TRBV5-1 TGCGCCAGCAGATACGGGAGCGGGGGGGCCCGGATCGGGCAAGAGACCCAGTACTTC CASRYGSGGARIGQETQYF
- TRBJ1-1 TRBD1 12 TRBV18 TGTGCCAGCTCACCTGACAGGGGAGAAGCTTTCTTT CASSPDRGEAFF
- TRBJ2-7 - 12 TRBV7-2 TGTGCCAGCAGCCGGGTTCCCTACGAGCAGTACTTC CASSRVPYEQYF
- TRBJ2-7 - 14 TRBV15 TGTGCCACCAGCGTCCGGACCGCGACCAGCGAGCAGTACTTC CATSVRTATSEQYF